The clone carrying this TCR beta chain was observed a few times. The data were taken from a study of blood T cells in healthy people across ages. This CDR3 is built from 14 residues. Trimming took off 6 bases at V and 2 bases at J, with 14 bases between the two ends. Looked up from germline, CDR1 is MDHEN and CDR2 is SYDVKM. With a J-beta primer mix and a sample-barcoded 5' primer, a second PCR ran 7 to 11 cycles. TCRdb ran MiXCR on the 5' RACE reads and lists one entry per CDR3 protein. The sample includes 1.5 million to 2 million distinct CDR3 sequences, approximately 40% seen only once; the top ten take roughly 24%.

The V gene is TRBV28, the J gene TRBJ2-7; possibly TRBD1 for D (6 bases). Sequencing was carried out using blood. The clonotype comes from a human donor in good health. CDR3 sequence reads: CASRPQGSPYEQYF. The DNA for the CDR3 is TGTGCCAGCAGACCTCAGGGGTCCCCCTACGAGCAGTACTTC. Full variable domain (missing parts from reference TRBV28 and TRBJ2-7): DVKVTQSSRYLVKRTGEKVFLECVQDMDHENMFWYRQDPGLGLRLIYFSYDVKMKEKGDIPEGYSVSREKKERFSLILESASTNQTSMYLCASRPQGSPYEQYFGPGTRLTVT.